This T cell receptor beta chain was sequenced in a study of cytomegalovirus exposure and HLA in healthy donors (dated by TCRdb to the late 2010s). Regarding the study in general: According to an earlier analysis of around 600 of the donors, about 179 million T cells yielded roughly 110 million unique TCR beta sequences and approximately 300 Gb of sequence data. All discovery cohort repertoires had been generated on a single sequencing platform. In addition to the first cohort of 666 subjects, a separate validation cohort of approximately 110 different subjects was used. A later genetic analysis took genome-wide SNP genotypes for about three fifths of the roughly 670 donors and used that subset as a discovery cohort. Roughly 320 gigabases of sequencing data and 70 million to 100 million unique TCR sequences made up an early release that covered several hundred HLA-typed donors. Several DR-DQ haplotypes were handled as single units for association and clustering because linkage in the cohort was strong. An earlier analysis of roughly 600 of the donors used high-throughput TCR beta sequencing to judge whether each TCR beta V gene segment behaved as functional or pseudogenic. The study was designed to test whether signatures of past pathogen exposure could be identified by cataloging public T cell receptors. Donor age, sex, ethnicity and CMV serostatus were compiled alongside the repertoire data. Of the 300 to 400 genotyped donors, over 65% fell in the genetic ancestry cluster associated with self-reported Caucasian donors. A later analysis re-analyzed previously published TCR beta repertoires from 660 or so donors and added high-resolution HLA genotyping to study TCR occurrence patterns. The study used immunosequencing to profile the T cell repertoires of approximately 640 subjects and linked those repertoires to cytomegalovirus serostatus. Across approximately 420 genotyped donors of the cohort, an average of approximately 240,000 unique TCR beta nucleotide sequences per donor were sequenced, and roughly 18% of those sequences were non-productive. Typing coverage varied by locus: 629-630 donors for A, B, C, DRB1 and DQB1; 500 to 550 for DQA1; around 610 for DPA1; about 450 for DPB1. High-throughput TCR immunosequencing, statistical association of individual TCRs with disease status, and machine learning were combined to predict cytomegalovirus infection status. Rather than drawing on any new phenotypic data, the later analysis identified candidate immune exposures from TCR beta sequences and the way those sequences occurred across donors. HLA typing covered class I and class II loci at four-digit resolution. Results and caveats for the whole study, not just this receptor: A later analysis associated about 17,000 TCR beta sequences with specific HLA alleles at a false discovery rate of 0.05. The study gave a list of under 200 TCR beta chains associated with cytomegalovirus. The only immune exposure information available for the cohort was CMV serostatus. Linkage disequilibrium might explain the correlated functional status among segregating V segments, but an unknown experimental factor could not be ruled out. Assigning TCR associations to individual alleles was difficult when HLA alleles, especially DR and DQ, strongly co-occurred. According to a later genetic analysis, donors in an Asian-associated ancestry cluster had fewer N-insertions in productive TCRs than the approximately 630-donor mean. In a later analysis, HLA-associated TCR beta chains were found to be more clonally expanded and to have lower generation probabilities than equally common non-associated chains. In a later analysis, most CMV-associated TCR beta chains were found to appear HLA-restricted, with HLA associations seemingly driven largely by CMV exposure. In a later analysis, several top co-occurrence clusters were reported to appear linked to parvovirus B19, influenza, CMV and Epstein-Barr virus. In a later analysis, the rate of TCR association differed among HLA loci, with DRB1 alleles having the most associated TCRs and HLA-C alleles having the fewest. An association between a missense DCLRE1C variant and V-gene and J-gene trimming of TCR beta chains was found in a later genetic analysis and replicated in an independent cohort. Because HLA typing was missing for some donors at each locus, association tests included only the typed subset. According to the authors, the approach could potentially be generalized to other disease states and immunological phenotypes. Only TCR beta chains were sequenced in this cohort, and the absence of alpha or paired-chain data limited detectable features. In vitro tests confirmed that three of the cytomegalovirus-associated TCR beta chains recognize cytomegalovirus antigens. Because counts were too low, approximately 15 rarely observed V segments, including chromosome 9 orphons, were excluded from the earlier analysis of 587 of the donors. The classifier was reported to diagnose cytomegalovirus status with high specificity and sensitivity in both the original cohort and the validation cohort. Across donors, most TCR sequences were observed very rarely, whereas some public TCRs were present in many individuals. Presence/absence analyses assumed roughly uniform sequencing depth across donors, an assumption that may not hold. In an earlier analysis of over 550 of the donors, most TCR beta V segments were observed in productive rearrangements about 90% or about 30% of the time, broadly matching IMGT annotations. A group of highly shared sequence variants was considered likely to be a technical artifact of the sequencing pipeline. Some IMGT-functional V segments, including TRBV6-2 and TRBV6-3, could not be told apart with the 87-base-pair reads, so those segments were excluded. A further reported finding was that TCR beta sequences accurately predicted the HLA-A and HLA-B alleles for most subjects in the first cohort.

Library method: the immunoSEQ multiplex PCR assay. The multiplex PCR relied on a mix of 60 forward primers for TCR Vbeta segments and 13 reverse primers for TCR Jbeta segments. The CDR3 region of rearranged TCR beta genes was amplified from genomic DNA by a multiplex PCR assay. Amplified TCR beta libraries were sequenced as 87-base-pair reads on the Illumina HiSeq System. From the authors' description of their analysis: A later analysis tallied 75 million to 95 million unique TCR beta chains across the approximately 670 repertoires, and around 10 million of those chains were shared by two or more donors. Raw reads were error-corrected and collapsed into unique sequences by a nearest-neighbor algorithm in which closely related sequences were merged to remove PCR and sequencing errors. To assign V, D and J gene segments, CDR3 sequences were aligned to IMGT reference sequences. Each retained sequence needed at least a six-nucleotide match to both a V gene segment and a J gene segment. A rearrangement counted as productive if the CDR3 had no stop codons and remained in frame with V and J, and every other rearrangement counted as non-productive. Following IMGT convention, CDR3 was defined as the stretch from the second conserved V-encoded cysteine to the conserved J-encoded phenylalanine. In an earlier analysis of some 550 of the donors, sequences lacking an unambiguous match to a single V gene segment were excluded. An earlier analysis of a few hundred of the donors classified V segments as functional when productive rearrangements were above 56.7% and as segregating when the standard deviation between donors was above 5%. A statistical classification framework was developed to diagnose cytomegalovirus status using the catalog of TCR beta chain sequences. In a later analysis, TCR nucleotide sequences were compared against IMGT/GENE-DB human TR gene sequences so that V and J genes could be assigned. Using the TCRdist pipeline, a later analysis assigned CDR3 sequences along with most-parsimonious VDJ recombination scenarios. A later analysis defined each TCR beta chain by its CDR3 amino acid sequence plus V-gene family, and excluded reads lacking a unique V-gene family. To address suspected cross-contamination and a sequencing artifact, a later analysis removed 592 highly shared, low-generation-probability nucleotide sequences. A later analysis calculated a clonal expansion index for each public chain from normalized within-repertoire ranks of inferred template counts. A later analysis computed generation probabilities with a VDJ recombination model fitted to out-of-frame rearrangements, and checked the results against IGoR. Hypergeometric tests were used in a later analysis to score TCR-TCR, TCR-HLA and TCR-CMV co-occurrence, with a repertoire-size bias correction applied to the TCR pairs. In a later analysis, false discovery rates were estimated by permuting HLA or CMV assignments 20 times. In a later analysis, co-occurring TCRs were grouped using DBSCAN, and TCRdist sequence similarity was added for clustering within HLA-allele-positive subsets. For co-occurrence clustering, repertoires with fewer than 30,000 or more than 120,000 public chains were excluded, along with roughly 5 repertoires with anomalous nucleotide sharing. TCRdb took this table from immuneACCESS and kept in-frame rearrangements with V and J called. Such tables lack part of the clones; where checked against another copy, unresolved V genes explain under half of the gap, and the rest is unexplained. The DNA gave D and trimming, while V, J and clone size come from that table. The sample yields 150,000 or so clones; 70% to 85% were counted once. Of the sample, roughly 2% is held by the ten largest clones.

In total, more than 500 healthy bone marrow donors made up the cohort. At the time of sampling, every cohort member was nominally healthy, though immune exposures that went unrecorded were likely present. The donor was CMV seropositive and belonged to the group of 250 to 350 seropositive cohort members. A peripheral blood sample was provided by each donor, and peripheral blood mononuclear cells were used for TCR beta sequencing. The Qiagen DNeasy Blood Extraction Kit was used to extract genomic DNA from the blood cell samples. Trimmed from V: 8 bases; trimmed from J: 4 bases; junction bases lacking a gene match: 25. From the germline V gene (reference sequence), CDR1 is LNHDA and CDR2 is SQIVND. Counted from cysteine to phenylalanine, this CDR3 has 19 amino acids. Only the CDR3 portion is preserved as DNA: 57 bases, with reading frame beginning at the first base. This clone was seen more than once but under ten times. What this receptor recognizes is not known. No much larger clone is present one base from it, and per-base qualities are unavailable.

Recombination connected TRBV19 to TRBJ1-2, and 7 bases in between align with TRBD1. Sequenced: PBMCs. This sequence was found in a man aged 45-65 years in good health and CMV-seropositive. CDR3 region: CASGVLFINMGQKSYGYTF. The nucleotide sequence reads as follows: TGTGCCAGTGGGGTCCTGTTTATTAATATGGGACAGAAGAGCTATGGCTACACCTTC.